This TCR beta chain was obtained from a study of blood T cell repertoires in COVID-19. Losses at the gene ends were 4 bases for V and 7 bases for J; bases not matched to a gene: 2. The CDR3 has 13 residues. Original handling: Amplified reference gene primers provided the basis for estimating nucleated cell counts. Assay: immunoSEQ multiplex PCR; the TCRdb copy retains only in-frame clones and omits some. The V and J calls and clone size come from that table; D and trimming were worked out from the DNA. Here the sample spans about 480,000 clones, roughly 90% being singletons. The genes are TRBV12-3 or TRBV12-4 and TRBJ2-5; 11 nucleotides agree with TRBD2. Material for sequencing was PBMCs or T cells enriched from blood (not recorded which). This sequence was found in a middle-aged woman who had recovered from COVID-19. The CDR3: CASSSGLAATQYF. CDR3 in DNA: TGTGCCAGCAGTTCGGGACTAGCGGCGACCCAGTACTTC.